This entry lists 2 T cell receptor beta chains sequenced from one sample in a study of cytomegalovirus exposure and HLA in healthy donors. Profiled with immunoSEQ multiplex PCR; TCRdb holds only in-frame clones, not every one. The sample includes 200,000 to 250,000 clones, over 75% of them seen just once. The sequenced material came from PBMCs. The receptors come from a woman aged 18-29 years in good health and CMV-seropositive.

This clone was picked up many times. The chain joins TRBV6-5 to TRBJ2-3; TRBD2 might be the D (5 bases). Trimming pared 2 bases from V and 5 bases from J, leaving 8 bases between. The CDR3 totals 13 residues. Germline V gene lookup returns CDR1 MNHEY and CDR2 SVGAGI. As DNA, the CDR3 is TGTGCCAGCAGTTACAACGAGGGAGATACGCAGTATTTT. This translates into CASSYNEGDTQYF.

The chain uses TRBV5-1 and TRBJ2-7, with a weak D call TRBD1 (6 bases). The V end was cut by 1 base, the J end by 4 bases, with 12 bases between. The CDR3 contains 14 residues. Germline CDR1 reads SGHRS; CDR2 reads YFSETQ. CDR3 loop: CASSLSRGRYEQYF. DNA for the CDR3: TGCGCCAGCAGCTTGTCCAGGGGCCGTTACGAGCAGTACTTC.